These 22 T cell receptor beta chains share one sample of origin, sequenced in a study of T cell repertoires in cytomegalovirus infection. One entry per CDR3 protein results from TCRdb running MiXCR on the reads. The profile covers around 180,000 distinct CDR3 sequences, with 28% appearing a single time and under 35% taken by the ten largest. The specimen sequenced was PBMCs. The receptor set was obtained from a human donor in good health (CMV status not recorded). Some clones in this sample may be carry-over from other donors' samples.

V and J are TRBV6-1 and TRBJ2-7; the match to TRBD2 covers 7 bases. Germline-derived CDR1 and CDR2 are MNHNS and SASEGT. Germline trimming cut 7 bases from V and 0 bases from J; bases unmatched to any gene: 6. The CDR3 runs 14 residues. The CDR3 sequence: CASKFGGSSYEQYF. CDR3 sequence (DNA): TGTGCCAGCAAATTCGGGGGGAGCTCCTACGAGCAGTACTTC.

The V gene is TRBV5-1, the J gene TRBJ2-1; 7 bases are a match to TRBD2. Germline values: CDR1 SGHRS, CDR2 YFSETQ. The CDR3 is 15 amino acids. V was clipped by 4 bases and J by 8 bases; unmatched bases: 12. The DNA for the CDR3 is TGCGCCAGCAGCACCAGCGGGGCCGCCGGGGATGAGCAGTTCTTC. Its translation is CASSTSGAAGDEQFF.

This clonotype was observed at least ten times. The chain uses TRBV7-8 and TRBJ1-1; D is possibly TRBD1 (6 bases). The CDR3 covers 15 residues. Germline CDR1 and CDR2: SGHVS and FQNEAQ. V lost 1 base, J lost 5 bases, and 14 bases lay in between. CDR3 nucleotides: TGTGCCAGCAGCTTAGTACAGGGTATGCGGACTGAAGCTTTCTTT. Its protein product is CASSLVQGMRTEAFF. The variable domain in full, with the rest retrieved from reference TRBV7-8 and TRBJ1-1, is GAGVSQSPRYKVAKRGQDVALRCDPISGHVSLFWYQQALGQGPEFLTYFQNEAQLDKSGLPSDRFFAERPEGSVSTLKIQRTQQEDSAVYLCASSLVQGMRTEAFFGQGTRLTVV.

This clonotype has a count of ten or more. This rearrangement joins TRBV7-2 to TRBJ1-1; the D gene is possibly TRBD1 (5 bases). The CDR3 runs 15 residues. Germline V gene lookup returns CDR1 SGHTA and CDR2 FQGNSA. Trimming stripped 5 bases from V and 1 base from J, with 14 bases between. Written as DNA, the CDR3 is TGTGCCAGCAGCCCGAGGAGGGGAGGGAACACTGAAGCTTTCTTT. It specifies CASSPRRGGNTEAFF.

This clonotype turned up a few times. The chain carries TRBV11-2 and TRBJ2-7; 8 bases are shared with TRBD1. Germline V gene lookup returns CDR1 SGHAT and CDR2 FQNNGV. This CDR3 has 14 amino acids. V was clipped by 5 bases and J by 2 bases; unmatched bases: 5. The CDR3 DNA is TGTGCCAGCAGCGAAGACAGGGGAACCTACGAGCAGTACTTC. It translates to CASSEDRGTYEQYF. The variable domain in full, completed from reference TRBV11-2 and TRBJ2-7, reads EAGVAQSPRYKIIEKRQSVAFWCNPISGHATLYWYQQILGQGPKLLIQFQNNGVVDDSQLPKDRFSAERLKGVDSTLKIQPAKLEDSAVYLCASSEDRGTYEQYFGPGTRLTVT.

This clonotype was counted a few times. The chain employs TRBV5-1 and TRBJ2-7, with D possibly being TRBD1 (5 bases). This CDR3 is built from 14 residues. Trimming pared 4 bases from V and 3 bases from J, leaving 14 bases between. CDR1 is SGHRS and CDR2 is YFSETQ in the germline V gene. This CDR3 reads CASSHQGSIYEQYF. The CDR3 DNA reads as TGCGCCAGCAGCCATCAGGGTTCCATCTACGAGCAGTACTTC.

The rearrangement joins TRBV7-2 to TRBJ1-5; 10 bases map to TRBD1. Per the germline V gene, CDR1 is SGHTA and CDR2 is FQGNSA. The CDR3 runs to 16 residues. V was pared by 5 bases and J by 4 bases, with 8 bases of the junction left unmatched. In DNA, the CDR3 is TGTGCCAGCAGCCCTTTTCCGGGACAGGGGAATCAGCCCCAGCATTTT. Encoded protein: CASSPFPGQGNQPQHF.

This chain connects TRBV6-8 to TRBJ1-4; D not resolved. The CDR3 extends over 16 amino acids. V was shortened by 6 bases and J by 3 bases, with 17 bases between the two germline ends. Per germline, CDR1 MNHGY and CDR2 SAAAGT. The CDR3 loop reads CASSYGLFQANEKLFF. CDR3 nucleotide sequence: TGTGCCAGCAGCTACGGGCTGTTTCAGGCTAATGAAAAACTGTTTTTT.

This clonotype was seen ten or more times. The CDR3 coding sequence is TGTGCCAGCAGCGTACAGGGAGGGACTGAGAACACTGAAGCTTTCTTT. The encoded protein is CASSVQGGTENTEAFF. The genes are TRBV7-3 and TRBJ1-1; TRBD1 might be the D (6 bases). CDR1 and CDR2 from the germline V gene are SGHTA and FQGTGA. The CDR3 totals 16 residues. V lost 5 bases to trimming and J lost 1 base, with 17 bases between them.

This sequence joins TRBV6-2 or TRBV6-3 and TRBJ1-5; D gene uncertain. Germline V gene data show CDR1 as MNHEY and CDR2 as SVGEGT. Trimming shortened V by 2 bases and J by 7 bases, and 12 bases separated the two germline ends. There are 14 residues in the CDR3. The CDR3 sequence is CASSYGSAGQPQHF. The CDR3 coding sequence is TGTGCCAGCAGTTACGGCTCGGCAGGACAGCCCCAGCATTTT.

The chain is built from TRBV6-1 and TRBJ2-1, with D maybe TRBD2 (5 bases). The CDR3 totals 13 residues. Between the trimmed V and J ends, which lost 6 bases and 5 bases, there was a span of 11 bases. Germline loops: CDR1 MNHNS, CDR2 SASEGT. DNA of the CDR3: TGTGCCAGCAGAACGGACGGGGACAATGAGCAGTTCTTC. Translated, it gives CASRTDGDNEQFF.

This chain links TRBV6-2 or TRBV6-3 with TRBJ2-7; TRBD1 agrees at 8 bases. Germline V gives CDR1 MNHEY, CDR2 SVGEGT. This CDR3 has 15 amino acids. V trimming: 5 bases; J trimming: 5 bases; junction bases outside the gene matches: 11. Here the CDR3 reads CASSQTGGTFDEQYF. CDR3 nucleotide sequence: TGTGCCAGCAGTCAAACAGGGGGAACGTTCGACGAGCAGTACTTC.

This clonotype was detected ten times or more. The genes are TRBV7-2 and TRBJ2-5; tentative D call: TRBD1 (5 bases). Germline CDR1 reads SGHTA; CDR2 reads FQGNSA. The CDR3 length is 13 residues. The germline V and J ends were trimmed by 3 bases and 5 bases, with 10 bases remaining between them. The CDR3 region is CASSLGRGETQYF. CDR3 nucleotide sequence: TGTGCCAGCAGCTTGGGGCGTGGCGAGACCCAGTACTTC.

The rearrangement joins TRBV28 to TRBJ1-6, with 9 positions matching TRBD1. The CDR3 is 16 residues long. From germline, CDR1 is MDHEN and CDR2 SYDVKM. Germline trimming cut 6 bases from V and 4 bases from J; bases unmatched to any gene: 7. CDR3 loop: CASSRGQGSYNSPLHF. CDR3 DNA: TGTGCCAGCAGCCGTGGACAGGGGTCGTATAATTCACCCCTCCACTTT.

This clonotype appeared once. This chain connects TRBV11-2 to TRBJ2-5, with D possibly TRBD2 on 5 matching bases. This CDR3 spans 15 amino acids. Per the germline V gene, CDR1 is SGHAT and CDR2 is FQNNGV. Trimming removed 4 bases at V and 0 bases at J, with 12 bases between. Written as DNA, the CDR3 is TGTGCCAGCAGCTCCTCGAGCGGTTACCAAGAGACCCAGTACTTC. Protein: CASSSSSGYQETQYF.

The CDR3 sequence is CASSLDRSGGFETQYF. Written as DNA, the CDR3 is TGTGCCAGCAGCTTAGATCGGAGCGGGGGGTTCGAGACCCAGTACTTC. The J gene is TRBJ2-5, the V gene TRBV11-2; the match to TRBD2 covers 9 bases. From germline, CDR1 is SGHAT and CDR2 FQNNGV. Trimming at V came to 0 bases and at J to 5 bases, leaving 7 bases not matched to a gene. The CDR3 sequence is 16 residues long.

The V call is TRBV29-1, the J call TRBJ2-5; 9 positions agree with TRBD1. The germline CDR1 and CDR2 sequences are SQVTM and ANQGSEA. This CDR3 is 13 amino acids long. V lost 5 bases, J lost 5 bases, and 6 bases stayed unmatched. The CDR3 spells CSVLTGGTETQYF. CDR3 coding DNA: TGCAGCGTTCTGACAGGGGGGACGGAGACCCAGTACTTC.

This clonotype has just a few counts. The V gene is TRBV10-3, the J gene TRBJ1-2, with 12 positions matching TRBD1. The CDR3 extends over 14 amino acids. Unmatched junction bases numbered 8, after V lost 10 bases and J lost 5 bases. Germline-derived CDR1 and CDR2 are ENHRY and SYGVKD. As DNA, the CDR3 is TGTGCCACCCTGGGACAGGGGGCCGGGTATGGCTACACCTTC. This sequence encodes CATLGQGAGYGYTF.

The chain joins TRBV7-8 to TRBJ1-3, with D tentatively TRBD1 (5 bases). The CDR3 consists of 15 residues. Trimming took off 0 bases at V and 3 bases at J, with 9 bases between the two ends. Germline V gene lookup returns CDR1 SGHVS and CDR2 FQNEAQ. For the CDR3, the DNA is TGTGCCAGCAGCTTAGCAGGGACTATTGGAAACACCATATATTTT. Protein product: CASSLAGTIGNTIYF.

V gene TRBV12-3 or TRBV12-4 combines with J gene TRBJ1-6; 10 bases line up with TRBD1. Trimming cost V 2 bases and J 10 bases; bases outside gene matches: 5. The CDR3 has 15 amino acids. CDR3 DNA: TGTGCCAGCAGTTTAACCGGGACAGGGGACTCACCCCTCCACTTT. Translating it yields CASSLTGTGDSPLHF.

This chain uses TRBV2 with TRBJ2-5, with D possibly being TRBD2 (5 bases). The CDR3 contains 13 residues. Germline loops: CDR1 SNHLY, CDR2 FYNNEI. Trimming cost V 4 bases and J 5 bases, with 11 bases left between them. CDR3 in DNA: TGTGCCAGCAGTGTTGTAGTAGCGGAGACCCAGTACTTC. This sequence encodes CASSVVVAETQYF.

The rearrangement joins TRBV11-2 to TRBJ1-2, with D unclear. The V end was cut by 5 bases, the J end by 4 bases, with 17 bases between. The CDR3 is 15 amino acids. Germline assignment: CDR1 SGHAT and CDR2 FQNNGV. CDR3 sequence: CASSLSPDVSYGYTF. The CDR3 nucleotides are TGTGCCAGCAGCCTATCCCCTGACGTAAGCTATGGCTACACCTTC.